One sample yielded the 25 T cell receptor beta chains listed below, sequenced in a study of T cell responses to AZD1222 COVID-19 vaccine. Clones were sequenced by immunoSEQ multiplex PCR, and TCRdb holds only the in-frame ones, with some missing. Found here are approximately 160,000 clones, approximately 90% of them singletons; the top ten hold about 1.1%. Sequencing was performed on peripheral blood, taken 28 days after the second AZD1222 dose. The receptors were sampled from an adult who received the AZD1222 COVID-19 vaccine.

The genes are TRBV12-5 and TRBJ1-1; D call uncertain. Germline V CDR1 and CDR2: LGHNT, FRNRAP. V lost 1 base, J lost 0 bases, and 6 bases lay in between. The CDR3 is made up of 14 amino acids. This CDR3 is CASGLGLVNTEAFF. CDR3 nucleotide sequence: TGTGCTAGTGGTTTGGGCCTGGTGAACACTGAAGCTTTCTTT.

The chain links TRBV10-3 to TRBJ1-1; D is perhaps TRBD1 (5 bases). The V gene lost 4 bases and the J gene lost 0 bases, with 9 bases spanning the gap. Germline V gene data show CDR1 as ENHRY and CDR2 as SYGVKD. The CDR3 runs 14 residues. The CDR3 reads CAISGGEMNTEAFF. The CDR3 nucleotides read TGTGCCATCAGTGGGGGGGAGATGAACACTGAAGCTTTCTTT.

The chain carries TRBV19 and TRBJ2-4; possibly TRBD1 for D (5 bases). Germline CDR1 and CDR2: LNHDA and SQIVND (reference sequence). Trimming cost V 7 bases and J 3 bases, with 13 bases left between them. The CDR3 extends over 14 amino acids. Written as DNA, the CDR3 is TGTGCCAGTACTCCCGGCGACAGCAAAAACATTCAGTACTTC. Translating it yields CASTPGDSKNIQYF.

The chain combines TRBV12-3 or TRBV12-4 with TRBJ1-1; D is undetermined. The CDR3 is made up of 12 amino acids. The V end lost 4 bases, the J end lost 1 base, and 4 bases lay between the germline ends. The CDR3 region has the DNA TGTGCCAGCAGTTCAGGGAACACTGAAGCTTTCTTT. Translating it yields CASSSGNTEAFF.

This clone was counted once. The chain uses TRBV7-9 and TRBJ1-1; D is undetermined. Germline V gene sequence: CDR1 SEHNR, CDR2 FQNEAQ (reference sequence). V lost 1 base, J lost 4 bases, and 10 bases lay in between. The CDR3 has 14 residues. The CDR3 nucleotides are TGTGCCAGCAGCTTAGACGGAGGCGGCACTGAAGCTTTCTTT. It codes for CASSLDGGGTEAFF.

This sequence joins TRBV18 and TRBJ1-1, with a tentative D call TRBD1 (6 bases). Per the germline V gene, CDR1 is KGHSH and CDR2 is LQKENI. Trimming cost V 3 bases and J 5 bases, with 19 bases left between them. The CDR3 length is 16 residues. The CDR3 DNA sequence: TGTGCCAGCTCACCCCAAGACCAGGGGTTGGAGACTGAAGCTTTCTTT. Amino acids: CASSPQDQGLETEAFF.

The chain recombines TRBV18 with TRBJ1-5, with TRBD1 matching over 8 bases. Germline CDR1 reads KGHSH; CDR2 reads LQKENI. Trimming removed 1 base from V and 1 base from J; junction bases left unmatched: 3. This CDR3 spans 16 amino acids. This CDR3 reads CASSPRAGGSNQPQHF. The CDR3 region has the DNA TGTGCCAGCTCACCACGGGCAGGGGGCAGCAATCAGCCCCAGCATTTT.

Concerning this clone itself: As the CDR3 is not closed by the conserved phenylalanine or tryptophan, this likely results from a read error. The limits of the CDR3 on the DNA are not certain, so only TCRdb's listed CDR3 is given. The chain joins TRBV7-2 to TRBJ2-7; the DNA was not used to check the table's D call, TRBD2. Per the germline V gene, CDR1 is SGHTA and CDR2 is FQGNSA. The CDR3 extends over 15 residues, inclusive of both ends. CDR3 residues: CASSLTGTSGTRAVL.

This sequence joins TRBV27 and TRBJ1-6; maybe TRBD1 (5 bases). The germline V gene encodes CDR1 MNHEY and CDR2 SMNVEV (reference sequence). Trimming removed 0 bases at V and 9 bases at J, with 15 bases between. This CDR3 spans 16 amino acids. CDR3 in amino acids: CASSLSILGVGSPLHF. CDR3 nucleotide sequence: TGTGCCAGCAGTTTATCGATCCTGGGGGTAGGTTCACCCCTCCACTTT.

The chain employs TRBV5-4 and TRBJ1-2, with D unresolved. CDR1 and CDR2 from the germline V gene are SGHNT and YYREEE (reference sequence). This CDR3 spans 15 amino acids. The V end lost 2 bases, the J end lost 2 bases, and 13 bases lay between the germline ends. This CDR3 reads CASSFRQERNYGYTF. The CDR3 DNA reads TGTGCCAGCAGCTTTCGGCAGGAGCGCAACTATGGCTACACCTTC.

The chain is built from TRBV11-2 and TRBJ1-2; D gene unclear. Germline CDR1 SGHAT, CDR2 FQNNGV. Between the trimmed V and J ends, which lost 5 bases and 2 bases, there was a span of 6 bases. The CDR3 length is 12 residues. The chain's CDR3 is CASSQVNYGYTF. In DNA, the CDR3 is TGTGCCAGCAGCCAAGTCAACTATGGCTACACCTTC.

This sequence joins TRBV6-5 and TRBJ2-7, with D possibly being TRBD2 (6 bases). Germline V gene sequence: CDR1 MNHEY, CDR2 SVGAGI. This CDR3 is built from 14 residues. V was trimmed by 10 bases and J by 2 bases, leaving 18 bases between them. The CDR3 loop reads CATHPGLTPYEQYF. The CDR3 coding sequence is TGTGCCACACATCCGGGACTCACGCCCTACGAGCAGTACTTC.

The chain employs TRBV11-2 and TRBJ1-2; D is uncertain. Trimming pared 1 base from V and 2 bases from J, leaving 11 bases between. CDR3 size: 15 residues. Germline V gene lookup returns CDR1 SGHAT and CDR2 FQNNGV. CDR3 DNA: TGTGCCAGCAGCTTAGCGCCGACGGGAAACTATGGCTACACCTTC. Protein sequence: CASSLAPTGNYGYTF. The full variable domain, rest sourced from reference TRBV11-2 and TRBJ1-2, is EAGVAQSPRYKIIEKRQSVAFWCNPISGHATLYWYQQILGQGPKLLIQFQNNGVVDDSQLPKDRFSAERLKGVDSTLKIQPAKLEDSAVYLCASSLAPTGNYGYTFGSGTRLTVV.

The chain has TRBV3-1 (or the pseudogene TRBV3-2) and TRBJ1-2, with D uncertain. V was pared by 4 bases and J by 5 bases, with 23 bases between. This CDR3 spans 17 amino acids. Germline CDR1 is LGHDT and CDR2 is YNNKEL (reference sequence). The CDR3 loop reads CASSLSDPLEKVYGYTF. The CDR3 DNA is TGTGCCAGCAGCCTGTCGGACCCCCTGGAAAAGGTATATGGCTACACCTTC.

This clone was observed a single time. The chain has TRBV2 and TRBJ1-5; D is unclear. Germline lookup yields CDR1 SNHLY and CDR2 FYNNEI. The ends were cut back, 5 bases at V and 11 bases at J, with 13 bases in the middle. This CDR3 region has 12 residues. CDR3 coding DNA: TGTGCCAGCAGTCCATACAGCGGTACCCAGCATTTT. As protein: CASSPYSGTQHF.

V gene TRBV6-5 combines with J gene TRBJ1-5; D remains unclear. The CDR3 has 12 residues. Trimming removed 6 bases at V and 14 bases at J, with 17 bases between. Germline V CDR1 and CDR2: MNHEY, SVGAGI. DNA for the CDR3: TGTGCCAGCAGGCGACCGGGCAGCCCCGAGCATTTT. Its protein is CASRRPGSPEHF.

The chain combines TRBV25-1 with TRBJ2-5; D not resolved. The CDR3 extends over 13 amino acids. The V gene's germline CDR1 is MGHDK and CDR2 SYGVNS. V lost 1 base to trimming and J lost 3 bases, with 6 bases between them. The CDR3 protein is CASSEFQEETQYF. CDR3 bases: TGTGCCAGCAGTGAATTCCAGGAAGAGACCCAGTACTTC.

This clone has only a few counts. This CDR3 is also generated by other DNA sequences in the sample. The chain uses TRBV7-9 and TRBJ1-4; D is uncertain. Trimming took off 1 base at V and 6 bases at J, with 6 bases between the two ends. The CDR3 is 13 amino acids. Germline CDR1 reads SEHNR; CDR2 reads FQNEAQ (reference sequence). The CDR3 DNA is TGTGCCAGCAGCTTAGGGCCGGATGAAAAACTGTTTTTT. Its protein is CASSLGPDEKLFF.

The chain recombines TRBV19 with TRBJ1-5, with D possibly being TRBD1 (5 bases). Deletions cut 5 bases from V and 0 bases from J, with 14 bases between. CDR1 and CDR2 (germline): LNHDA, SQIVND (reference sequence). The CDR3 runs to 16 residues. The CDR3 is CASSGGGSYSNQPQHF. For the CDR3, the DNA is TGTGCCAGTAGTGGCGGGGGGTCATATAGCAATCAGCCCCAGCATTTT.

The chain has TRBV30 and TRBJ1-1, with D tentatively TRBD1 (5 bases). Germline CDR1 reads GTSNPN; CDR2 reads SVGIG (reference sequence). V was trimmed by 5 bases and J by 1 base, leaving 11 bases between them. The CDR3 length is 13 residues. In DNA form, the CDR3 reads TGTGCCTGGGAAGACAGTGCGAACACTGAAGCTTTCTTT. Amino acid sequence: CAWEDSANTEAFF.

The chain joins TRBV7-9 to TRBJ1-3; D not certain. V was trimmed by 5 bases and J by 3 bases, leaving 11 bases between them. CDR1 is SEHNR, CDR2 FQNEAQ, per germline (reference sequence). This CDR3 contains 14 residues. CDR3 protein: CASSLRRGGNTIYF. The CDR3 nucleotides read TGTGCCAGCAGCCTCCGCCGCGGTGGAAACACCATATATTTT.

The V and J genes are TRBV10-2 and TRBJ2-1; no firm D call. Trimming took off 2 bases at V and 2 bases at J, with 10 bases between the two ends. Germline V gives CDR1 WSHSY, CDR2 SAAADI. The CDR3 is 15 amino acids. CDR3 nucleotide sequence: TGCGCCAGCAGTGAGGCCAGCGTGGCCTACAATGAGCAGTTCTTC. Residues: CASSEASVAYNEQFF.

The gene calls are TRBV20-1 and TRBJ1-1, with D uncertain. The ends were cut back, 2 bases at V and 7 bases at J, with 8 bases in the middle. CDR1 is DFQATT and CDR2 is SNEGSKA in the germline V gene (reference sequence). The CDR3 spans 11 residues. The CDR3 nucleotides read TGCAGTGCTAGAATTGTATATGAAGCTTTCTTT. It specifies CSARIVYEAFF.

The V gene is TRBV7-6, the J gene TRBJ2-3; D not certain. Germline V gene lookup returns CDR1 SGHVS and CDR2 FNYEAQ. This CDR3 is 12 amino acids long. The V end lost 5 bases, the J end lost 7 bases, and 10 bases lay between the germline ends. CDR3 sequence: CASSPDTYTQYF. CDR3 sequence (DNA): TGTGCCAGCAGCCCAGACACCTATACGCAGTATTTT.

V and J are TRBV9 and TRBJ1-1; D is unclear. Trimming stripped 0 bases from V and 7 bases from J, with 16 bases between. The CDR3 runs 15 residues. Germline loops: CDR1 SGDLS, CDR2 YYNGEE. CDR3 nucleotides: TGTGCCAGCAGCGTAGCTACCACGGTCCAAGGTGAAGCTTTCTTT. It specifies CASSVATTVQGEAFF.